This T cell receptor (beta chain) was identified during a study of CD8+CD57+ T cells in acquired aplastic anemia. Selection for sequencing was limited to patients who had shown CD8+CD57+ cell expansion by flow cytometry. The CDR3 is 14 amino acids. The ends were cut back, 2 bases at V and 2 bases at J, with 11 bases in the middle. Germline values: CDR1 DFQATT, CDR2 SNEGSKA (reference sequence). According to the study, genomic DNA was the template for TCR beta VDJ and CDR3 profiling. MiXCR, applied by TCRdb to the reads, yields one record per CDR3 protein. The table has under 350,000 distinct CDR3 sequences, 45% to 65% seen once; the top ten hold approximately 1.2%.

This TCR was recovered from a human donor with aplastic anemia. The chain is built from TRBV20-1 and TRBJ2-3; D uncertain. Sequencing input: sorted CD4+, CD8+, or CD8+CD57+ T cells (not recorded which) from PBMCs. The CDR3 DNA follows: TGCAGTGCTAGACCACGGAAACTCACAGATACGCAGTATTTT. Translated: CSARPRKLTDTQYF.